The 28 T cell receptor beta chains given below trace back to one sample, sequenced in a study of blood T cell repertoires in COVID-19. The method was immunoSEQ multiplex PCR; TCRdb's version includes in-frame clones alone and lacks a portion of them. The sample shows about 230,000 clones, approximately 87% of them seen only once. The specimen sequenced was peripheral blood. Source of these receptors: a woman aged 65 to 85 with active or convalescent COVID-19.

In DNA, the CDR3 is TGTGCCAGCAGCCTAGCGGGAGTAGGGGAGCTGTTTTTT. Translating it yields CASSLAGVGELFF. J is TRBJ2-2 and V is TRBV6-2 or TRBV6-3, with 10 bases aligning to TRBD2. Germline V CDR1 and CDR2: MNHEY, SVGEGT. The CDR3 consists of 13 residues. The V and J ends lost 6 bases and 8 bases, in that order; junction bases with no gene match: 3.

The V gene is TRBV19, the J gene TRBJ2-7; 7 bases map to TRBD2. CDR3 length: 13 residues. Looked up from germline, CDR1 is LNHDA and CDR2 is SQIVND (reference sequence). J gave up 5 bases and V 9 bases, and 10 bases lay outside the gene matches. The CDR3 DNA is TGTGCCAGGAGCATGACTAGCCAGAACGAGCAGTACTTC. Translating it yields CARSMTSQNEQYF.

CDR3: CASSFGSWSEQYF. The CDR3 nucleotides read TGTGCCAGCAGCTTCGGGTCGTGGAGCGAGCAGTACTTC. J is TRBJ2-7 and V is TRBV11-3, with D uncertain. V was clipped by 3 bases and J by 6 bases, with 12 bases between them. The CDR3 consists of 13 residues. The germline V gene has CDR1 SGHNT and CDR2 YENEEA.

This chain links TRBV6-2 or TRBV6-3 with TRBJ2-4; tentative D call: TRBD2 (5 bases). The CDR3 spans 12 residues. V was shortened by 2 bases and J by 9 bases, with 8 bases between the two germline ends. Per germline, CDR1 MNHEY and CDR2 SVGEGT. The CDR3 nucleotides read TGTGCCAGCAGTTACGGCCGGGGCATTCAGTACTTC. Translating gives CASSYGRGIQYF.

This chain uses TRBV12-3 or TRBV12-4 with TRBJ1-4, with TRBD1 matching over 8 bases. The junction had 6 bases not matched to a gene; V was cut back by 7 bases and J by 8 bases. This CDR3 spans 13 amino acids. The CDR3 region is CASTTGVGEKLFF. The CDR3 bases are TGTGCCAGCACGACAGGGGTAGGGGAAAAACTGTTTTTT.

The V and J genes are TRBV2 and TRBJ1-1, with 8 positions matching TRBD1. This CDR3 contains 14 residues. V lost 5 bases and J lost 5; bases outside the gene matches: 7. Germline V lookup: CDR1 SNHLY, CDR2 FYNNEI. As DNA, the CDR3 is TGTGCCAGCAGTCTAACGGACAGGGAGACTGAAGCTTTCTTT. Protein sequence: CASSLTDRETEAFF.

This clone was found a few times. The chain recombines TRBV9 with TRBJ2-1; 11 bases map to TRBD2. This CDR3 has 15 residues. Germline V gene data show CDR1 as SGDLS and CDR2 as YYNGEE. V was clipped by 3 bases and J by 9 bases; unmatched bases: 8. CDR3 region: CASSASGTSGTEQFF. As DNA, the CDR3 is TGTGCCAGCAGCGCATCCGGGACTAGCGGAACTGAGCAGTTCTTC.

This clone was detected only once. The rearrangement links TRBV2 to TRBJ2-7; D is possibly TRBD2 (6 bases). The germline V gene encodes CDR1 SNHLY and CDR2 FYNNEI. This CDR3 contains 15 residues. V was trimmed by 6 bases and J by 1 base, leaving 16 bases between them. The CDR3 bases are TGTGCCAGCAGGAACGGGGTGGGGAGGTCCTACGAGCAGTACTTC. Protein product: CASRNGVGRSYEQYF.

This clone was seen just once. V and J are TRBV30 and TRBJ1-2; D unclear. The CDR3 length is 11 residues. With 2 bases removed from V and 4 bases from J, the gap between germline ends came to 5 bases. Germline lookup yields CDR1 GTSNPN and CDR2 SVGIG (reference sequence). The DNA of the CDR3 is TGTGCCTGGAGTACTCGCTATGGCTACACCTTC. This translates into CAWSTRYGYTF.

This chain uses TRBV5-8 with TRBJ1-6; D remains ambiguous. The V and J ends lost 0 bases and 8 bases respectively, with 12 bases between them. Looked up from germline, CDR1 is SGHTS and CDR2 is YDEGEE. The CDR3 contains 15 residues. The DNA for the CDR3 is TGTGCCAGCAGCTTGGGGTCCACGAGCCATTCACCCCTCCACTTT. Translated, it gives CASSLGSTSHSPLHF.

V usage is TRBV2 and J usage is TRBJ1-5; the D is unclear. Trimming removed 3 bases from V and 1 base from J, with 10 bases in between. The germline CDR1 and CDR2 sequences are SNHLY and FYNNEI. CDR3 length: 15 amino acids. CDR3 coding DNA: TGTGCCAGCAGTGATGAGGGCGGGAGCAATCAGCCCCAGCATTTT. Amino acid sequence: CASSDEGGSNQPQHF.

The rearrangement uses TRBV3-1 (or the pseudogene TRBV3-2) and TRBJ2-1; 15 bases are a match to TRBD2. Germline CDR1 reads LGHDT; CDR2 reads YNNKEL (reference sequence). Trimming took 4 bases from V and 10 from J; bases not matched to a gene: 5. The CDR3 runs to 15 residues. The CDR3 protein is CASSPGLAGGREQFF. As DNA, the CDR3 is TGTGCCAGCAGCCCCGGACTAGCGGGGGGGCGCGAGCAGTTCTTC.

The rearrangement links TRBV4-2 to TRBJ1-3, with 9 bases matching TRBD1. This CDR3 is built from 16 residues. Per the germline V gene, CDR1 is LGHNA and CDR2 is YNFKEQ. The ends lost 3 bases at V and 3 bases at J; junction bases unmatched: 6. The CDR3 sequence is CASSHQATGGGNTIYF. Here the CDR3 DNA reads TGTGCCAGCAGCCACCAGGCGACAGGGGGTGGAAACACCATATATTTT.

The table lists this clone with a few counts. The V and J genes are TRBV5-8 and TRBJ1-2; TRBD1 matches at 8 bases. V lost 10 bases, J lost 3 bases, and 11 bases stayed unmatched. The CDR3 length is 14 residues. Germline V gene data show CDR1 as SGHTS and CDR2 as YDEGEE. The CDR3 DNA sequence: TGTGCCGGAACAATGACAGGGGTCGACTATGGCTACACCTTC. Encoded protein: CAGTMTGVDYGYTF.

The CDR3 protein is CASSREEDYNEQFF. The CDR3 DNA sequence: TGTGCCAGCAGTCGGGAGGAGGATTACAATGAGCAGTTCTTC. The gene calls are TRBV6-4 and TRBJ2-1; 7 nucleotides line up with TRBD2. The germline V gene encodes CDR1 MRHNA and CDR2 SNTAGT. This CDR3 has 14 amino acids. Trimming cost V 5 bases and J 4 bases; bases outside gene matches: 5.

The chain recombines TRBV7-9 with TRBJ1-2; the D gene is possibly TRBD1 (5 bases). Trimming removed 2 bases from V and 6 bases from J, with 16 bases in between. The germline gives CDR1 SEHNR, CDR2 FQNEAQ (reference sequence). This CDR3 has 15 residues. DNA for the CDR3: TGTGCCAGCAGCTTATCCCCAGAGCAGGGTAATGGCTACACCTTC. This encodes CASSLSPEQGNGYTF.

The chain joins TRBV5-1 to TRBJ2-7, with 9 positions matching TRBD1. The CDR3 runs 17 residues. V shed 2 bases, J shed 2 bases, and the junction held 11 bases outside the gene matches. Germline V gene sequence: CDR1 SGHRS, CDR2 YFSETQ. The CDR3 spells CASSFPEDRGWTYEQYF. The CDR3 DNA follows: TGCGCCAGCAGCTTCCCCGAGGACAGGGGATGGACCTACGAGCAGTACTTC.

The chain carries TRBV21-1 and TRBJ2-7; the table calls TRBD2, which could not be checked here. TRBV21-1 is a pseudogene. The CDR3 extends over 12 amino acids. DNA for the CDR3: TGTGCCAGCAGCTCCCTGGGAGGGGAGCAGTACTTC. Encoded protein: CASSSLGGEQYF.

The V gene is TRBV7-6, the J gene TRBJ2-7; TRBD2 aligns across 7 bases. The germline gives CDR1 SGHVS, CDR2 FNYEAQ. J was trimmed by 5 bases and V by 4 bases; bases with no gene match: 8. The CDR3 runs 14 residues. CDR3 DNA sequence: TGTGCCAGCAGCTCGACGACGGGAGGCCACGAGCAGTACTTC. This sequence encodes CASSSTTGGHEQYF.

The chain is built from TRBV9 and TRBJ1-3, with D uncertain. The V gene lost 2 bases and the J gene lost 5 bases, with 20 bases spanning the gap. The CDR3 runs 17 residues. The germline gives CDR1 SGDLS, CDR2 YYNGEE. Here the CDR3 DNA reads TGTGCCAGCAGCGTTGACCTCCAGGTTACCCTTAGAAACACCATATATTTT. Its protein product is CASSVDLQVTLRNTIYF.

The chain is built from TRBV7-2 and TRBJ2-7; D may be TRBD1 (5 bases). CDR3 size: 14 residues. The germline V gene has CDR1 SGHTA and CDR2 FQGNSA. V lost 1 base to trimming and J lost 4 bases, with 11 bases between them. The CDR3 is CASSLDRINYEQYF. The CDR3 coding sequence is TGTGCCAGCAGCTTAGACAGGATTAATTACGAGCAGTACTTC.

The chain has TRBV15 and TRBJ2-5, with a possible D match to TRBD2 (5 bases). The germline CDR1 and CDR2 sequences are LNHNV and YYDKDF (reference sequence). The V end was cut by 1 base, the J end by 1 base, with 13 bases between. The CDR3 is made up of 16 amino acids. CDR3 in amino acids: CATSRGSRASQETQYF. The CDR3 coding sequence is TGTGCCACCAGCAGAGGGTCGCGGGCATCCCAAGAGACCCAGTACTTC. Full variable domain (remainder filled in from reference TRBV15 and TRBJ2-5): DAMVIQNPRYQVTQFGKPVTLSCSQTLNHNVMYWYQQKSSQAPKLLFHYYDKDFNNEADTPDNFQSRRPNTSFCFLDIRSPGLGDTAMYLCATSRGSRASQETQYFGPGTRLLVL.

The DNA for the CDR3 is TGTGCCAGCAGCTTAGCGGGGAGACTAGATACGCAGTATTTT. Its translation is CASSLAGRLDTQYF. The chain is built from TRBV7-2 and TRBJ2-3, with a weak D call TRBD2 (5 bases). Trimming cost V 0 bases and J 5 bases, with 9 bases left between them. This CDR3 has 14 residues. Germline CDR1 SGHTA, CDR2 FQGNSA.

The CDR3 DNA is TGTGCCAGCAGCTTATGGACAGGGGGCACAGATACGCAGTATTTT. Residues: CASSLWTGGTDTQYF. The rearrangement links TRBV7-2 to TRBJ2-3; 9 bases are a match to TRBD1. V shed 2 bases and J 1 base; nucleotides not matched to a gene: 1. The CDR3 runs to 15 residues. The V gene's germline CDR1 is SGHTA and CDR2 FQGNSA. Combining the CDR3 with reference TRBV7-2 and TRBJ2-3 gives the whole variable domain GAGVSQSPSNKVTEKGKDVELRCDPISGHTALYWYRQSLGQGLEFLIYFQGNSAPDKSGLPSDRFSAERTGGSVSTLTIQRTQQEDSAVYLCASSLWTGGTDTQYFGPGTRLTVL.

The CDR3: CASSGGALQETQYF. The CDR3 DNA is TGCGCCAGCAGCGGGGGGGCCCTTCAAGAGACCCAGTACTTC. The chain employs TRBV5-1 and TRBJ2-5; the D gene is possibly TRBD2 (7 bases). V lost 4 bases and J lost 2, with 12 bases in between. The CDR3 spans 14 residues. Germline V gives CDR1 SGHRS, CDR2 YFSETQ.

This clone has only a few counts. The chain employs TRBV19 and TRBJ2-7, with a tentative D call TRBD2 (6 bases). CDR1 is LNHDA, CDR2 SQIVND, per germline (reference sequence). Trimming removed 8 bases at V and 6 bases at J, with 11 bases between. The CDR3 length is 11 residues. DNA for the CDR3: TGTGCCAGTCGACTAGATCGCGAGCAGTACTTC. Translated: CASRLDREQYF.

This clone was found a few times. The chain employs TRBV7-9 and TRBJ2-2, with 12 bases matching TRBD2. Germline V CDR1 and CDR2: SEHNR, FQNEAQ (reference sequence). J lost 4 bases, V lost 5 bases, and 2 bases had no gene match. The CDR3 totals 15 residues. The CDR3 here is CASSGTSGSTGELFF. The CDR3 DNA follows: TGTGCCAGCAGCGGGACTAGCGGGTCCACCGGGGAGCTGTTTTTT.

This chain links TRBV6-5 with TRBJ2-7, with TRBD2 matching 14 bases. This CDR3 is built from 15 residues. Trimming took 8 bases from V and 2 from J; bases not matched to a gene: 5. CDR1 is MNHEY and CDR2 is SVGAGI in the germline V gene. CDR3 nucleotides: TGTGCCAGCCAGTTGGGACTAGCGGGAGCCTACGAGCAGTACTTC. Translating gives CASQLGLAGAYEQYF.